This TCR beta chain was sequenced for a study of tumor-infiltrating lymphocytes in primary liver carcinoma. Overall study findings and caveats: Tumor region pairs outstripped tumor-adjacent and tumor-blood pairs in overlap.

With respect to this clonotype: Its antigen is undetermined. The junction does not match germline at one end; this may be a read error.

Researchers generated TCR beta cDNA from approximately 520 ng of total RNA, relying on a constant-region primer. Three nested multiplex PCR rounds of slightly modified ARM-PCR generated TCR beta libraries. TRBV1-TRBV30 forward primers paired with a C-beta reverse primer were used in the first two PCR rounds, which ran approximately 10 cycles each. TCRdb used MiXCR to reprocess the multiplex PCR reads, holding one entry per CDR3 protein. The sample has approximately 110,000 distinct CDR3 sequences, 82% seen once. Per the germline V gene, CDR1 is MNHEY and CDR2 is SVGAGI. CDR3 size: 14 residues. From unsorted bulk tissue weighing about 20-32 mg, DNA and RNA were co-extracted.

The chain uses TRBV6-5 and TRBJ2-3, with 11 bases lining up with TRBD1. The source of this sequence is a man in his forties with primary liver carcinoma and hepatitis B virus infection. Material for sequencing was liver tumor tissue from sampling region 3. Subset: tumor region T3, left-lateral pole. The CDR3 DNA reads TGTGCCGGCATAAGGACAGGGGGCACAGATACGCAGTATTTC. It translates to CAGIRTGGTDTQYF.